The clone carrying this T cell receptor beta chain has just a few counts. Its antigen is as yet unknown. This entry belongs to a study of CD8 T cells in ankylosing spondylitis. Study-wide results and limits: The authors found the disease-linked clones to be CD8+ and relatively rare in peripheral blood. Reported data indicate significant enrichment of disease-linked clones within matched ankylosing spondylitis synovial fluid. Earlier work had already found some motif variants in reactive arthritis synovial fluid and blood.

TCRdb fed the 5' RACE reads into MiXCR, producing one record per CDR3 protein. The sample holds approximately 24,000 distinct CDR3 sequences; approximately 13% are singletons and the top ten take around 30%. The J segment lost 6 bases and the V segment lost 1 base, leaving 7 bases of the junction unmatched. The germline CDR1 and CDR2 sequences are DFQATT and SNEGSKA (reference sequence). The CDR3 totals 15 residues. The TCR comes from a male donor with ankylosing spondylitis or in good health (not recorded which). Sequencing was performed on blood. This chain connects TRBV20-1 to TRBJ2-1, with 9 bases fitting TRBD2. CDR3 sequence (DNA): TGCAGTGCTAGAGCCCCTAGCGGGACTAGCAATGAGCAGTTCTTC. Amino acid sequence: CSARAPSGTSNEQFF.